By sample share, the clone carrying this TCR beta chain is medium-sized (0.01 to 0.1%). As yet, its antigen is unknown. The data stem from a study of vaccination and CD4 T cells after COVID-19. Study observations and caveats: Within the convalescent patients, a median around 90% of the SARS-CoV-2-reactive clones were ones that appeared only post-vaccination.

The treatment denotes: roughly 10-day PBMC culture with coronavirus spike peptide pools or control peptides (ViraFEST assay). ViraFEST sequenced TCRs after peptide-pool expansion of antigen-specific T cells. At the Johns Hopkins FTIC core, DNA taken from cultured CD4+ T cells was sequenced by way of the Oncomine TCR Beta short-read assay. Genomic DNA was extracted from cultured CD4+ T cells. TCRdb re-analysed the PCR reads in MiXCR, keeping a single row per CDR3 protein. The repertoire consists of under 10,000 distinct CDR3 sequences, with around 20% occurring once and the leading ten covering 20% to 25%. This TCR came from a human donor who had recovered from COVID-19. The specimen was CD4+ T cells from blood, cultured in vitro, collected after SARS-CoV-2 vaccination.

CDR3 loop: CASSTIGGRAFF. CDR3 DNA sequence: TGTGCCAGCAGTACAATAGGGGGACGAGCTTTCTTT. V usage is TRBV6-1 and J usage is TRBJ1-1, with D perhaps matching TRBD1 (6 bases). The V and J ends lost 5 bases and 10 bases respectively, with 14 bases between them. The CDR3 extends over 12 amino acids. Per germline, CDR1 MNHNS and CDR2 SASEGT.